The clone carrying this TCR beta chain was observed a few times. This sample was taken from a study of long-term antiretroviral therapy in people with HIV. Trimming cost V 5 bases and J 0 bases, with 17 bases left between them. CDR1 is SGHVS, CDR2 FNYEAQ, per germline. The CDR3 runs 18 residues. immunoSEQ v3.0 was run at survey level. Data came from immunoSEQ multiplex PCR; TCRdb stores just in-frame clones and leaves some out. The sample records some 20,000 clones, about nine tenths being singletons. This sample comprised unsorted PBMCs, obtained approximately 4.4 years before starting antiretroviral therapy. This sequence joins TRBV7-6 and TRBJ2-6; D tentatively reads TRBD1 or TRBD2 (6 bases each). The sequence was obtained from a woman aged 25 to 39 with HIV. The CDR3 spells CASSPTWGATSGANVLTF. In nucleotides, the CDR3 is TGTGCCAGCAGCCCAACTTGGGGGGCTACCTCTGGGGCCAACGTCCTGACTTTC. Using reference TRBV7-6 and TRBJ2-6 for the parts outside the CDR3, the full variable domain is GAGVSQSPRYKVTKRGQDVALRCDPISGHVSLYWYRQALGQGPEFLTYFNYEAQQDKSGLPNDRFSAERPEGSISTLTIQRTEQRDSAMYRCASSPTWGATSGANVLTFGAGSRLTVL.